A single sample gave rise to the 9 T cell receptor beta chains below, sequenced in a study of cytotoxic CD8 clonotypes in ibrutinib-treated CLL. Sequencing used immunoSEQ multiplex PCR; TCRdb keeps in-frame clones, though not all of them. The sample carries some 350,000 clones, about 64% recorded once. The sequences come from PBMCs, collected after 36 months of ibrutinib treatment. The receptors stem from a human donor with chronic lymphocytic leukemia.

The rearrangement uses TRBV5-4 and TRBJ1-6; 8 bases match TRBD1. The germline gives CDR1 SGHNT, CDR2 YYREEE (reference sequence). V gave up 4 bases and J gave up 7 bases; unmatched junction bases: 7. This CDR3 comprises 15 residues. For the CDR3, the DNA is TGTGCCAGCAGCGCCCAGACAGGGGTAAATTCACCCCTCCACTTT. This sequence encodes CASSAQTGVNSPLHF.

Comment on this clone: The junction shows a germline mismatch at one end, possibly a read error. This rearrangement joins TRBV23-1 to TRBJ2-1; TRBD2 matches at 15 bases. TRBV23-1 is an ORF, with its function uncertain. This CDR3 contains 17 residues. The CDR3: CASGHPGLAGGRYEQFF. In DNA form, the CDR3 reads TGCGCCAGCGGTCACCCCGGACTAGCGGGGGGGCGCTATGAGCAGTTCTTC.

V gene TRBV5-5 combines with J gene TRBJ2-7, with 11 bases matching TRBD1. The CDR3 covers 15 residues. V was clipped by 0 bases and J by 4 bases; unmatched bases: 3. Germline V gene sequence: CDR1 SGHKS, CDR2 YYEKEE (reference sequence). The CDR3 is CASSLAGQGEYEQYF. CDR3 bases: TGTGCCAGCAGCTTGGCGGGACAGGGGGAATACGAGCAGTACTTC.

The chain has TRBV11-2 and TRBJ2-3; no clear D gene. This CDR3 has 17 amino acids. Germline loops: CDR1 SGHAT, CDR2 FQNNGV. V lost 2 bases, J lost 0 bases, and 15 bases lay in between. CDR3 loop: CASSLMMAATSTDTQYF. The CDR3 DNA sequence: TGTGCCAGCAGCTTAATGATGGCAGCCACTAGCACAGATACGCAGTATTTT. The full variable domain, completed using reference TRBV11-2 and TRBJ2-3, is EAGVAQSPRYKIIEKRQSVAFWCNPISGHATLYWYQQILGQGPKLLIQFQNNGVVDDSQLPKDRFSAERLKGVDSTLKIQPAKLEDSAVYLCASSLMMAATSTDTQYFGPGTRLTVL.

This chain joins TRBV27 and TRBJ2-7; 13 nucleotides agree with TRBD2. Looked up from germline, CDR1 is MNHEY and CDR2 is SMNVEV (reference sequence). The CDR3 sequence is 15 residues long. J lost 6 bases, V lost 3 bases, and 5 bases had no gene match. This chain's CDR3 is CASSFGGLAGSEQYF. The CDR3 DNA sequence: TGTGCCAGCAGTTTCGGGGGACTAGCGGGATCCGAGCAGTACTTC.

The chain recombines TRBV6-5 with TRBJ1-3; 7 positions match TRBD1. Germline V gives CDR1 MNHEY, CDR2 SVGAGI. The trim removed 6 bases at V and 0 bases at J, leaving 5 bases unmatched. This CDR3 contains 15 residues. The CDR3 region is CASSLDRSSGNTIYF. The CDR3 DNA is TGTGCCAGCAGCTTGGACAGGAGCTCTGGAAACACCATATATTTT.

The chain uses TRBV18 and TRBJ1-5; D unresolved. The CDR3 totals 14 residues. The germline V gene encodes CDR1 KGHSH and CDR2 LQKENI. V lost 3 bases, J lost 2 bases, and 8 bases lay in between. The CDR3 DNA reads TGTGCCAGCTCACCGGCTTCGCGCAATCAGCCCCAGCATTTT. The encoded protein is CASSPASRNQPQHF.

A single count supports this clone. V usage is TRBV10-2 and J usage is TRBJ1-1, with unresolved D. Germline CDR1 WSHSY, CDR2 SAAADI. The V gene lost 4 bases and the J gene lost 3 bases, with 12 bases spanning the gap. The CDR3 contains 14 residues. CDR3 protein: CASSVTPPHTEAFF. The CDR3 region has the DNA TGCGCCAGCAGTGTGACCCCTCCCCACACTGAAGCTTTCTTT.

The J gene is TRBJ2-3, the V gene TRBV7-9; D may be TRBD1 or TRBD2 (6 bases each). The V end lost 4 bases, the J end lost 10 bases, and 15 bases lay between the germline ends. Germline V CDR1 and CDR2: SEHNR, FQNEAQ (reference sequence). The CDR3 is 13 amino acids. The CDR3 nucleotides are TGTGCCAGCAGCTCACCGTACAGGGAGGCGCAGTATTTT. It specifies CASSSPYREAQYF.